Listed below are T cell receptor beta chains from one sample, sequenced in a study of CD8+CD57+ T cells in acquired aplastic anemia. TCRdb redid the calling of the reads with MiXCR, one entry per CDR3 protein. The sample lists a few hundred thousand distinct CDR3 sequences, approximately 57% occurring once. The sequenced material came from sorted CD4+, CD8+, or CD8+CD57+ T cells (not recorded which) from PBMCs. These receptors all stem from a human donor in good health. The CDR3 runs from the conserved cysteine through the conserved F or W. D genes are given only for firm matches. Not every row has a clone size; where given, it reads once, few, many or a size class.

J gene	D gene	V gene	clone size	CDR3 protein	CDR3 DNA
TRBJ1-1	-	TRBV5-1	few	CASSGLVGDTEAFF	TGCGCCAGCAGCGGACTAGTAGGCGACACTGAAGCTTTCTTT
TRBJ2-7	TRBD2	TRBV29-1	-	CSVELAGAREQYF	TGCAGCGTTGAACTAGCGGGAGCCAGAGAGCAGTACTTC
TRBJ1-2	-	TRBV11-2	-	CASSLGGGTNYGYTF	TGTGCCAGCAGCTTAGGGGGGGGGACTAACTATGGCTACACCTTC
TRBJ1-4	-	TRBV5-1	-	CASSLGTNEKLFF	TGCGCCAGCAGCCTGGGAACTAATGAAAAACTGTTTTTT
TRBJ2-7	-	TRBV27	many	CASRGDFSSYEQYF	TGTGCCAGCAGAGGGGATTTCAGCTCCTACGAGCAGTACTTC
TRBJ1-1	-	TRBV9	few	CASSVGDMNTEAFF	TGTGCCAGCAGCGTAGGTGACATGAACACTGAAGCTTTCTTT
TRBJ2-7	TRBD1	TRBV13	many	CASRFGTDPYEQYF	TGTGCCAGCAGATTCGGGACAGACCCCTACGAGCAGTACTTC
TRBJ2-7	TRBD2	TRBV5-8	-	CASSPEGLGYEQYF	TGTGCCAGCAGCCCAGAGGGACTAGGCTACGAGCAGTACTTC
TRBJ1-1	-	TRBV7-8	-	CASSSDGRLGLTEAFF	TGTGCCAGCAGCTCAGATGGTCGGTTAGGCTTAACTGAAGCTTTCTTT
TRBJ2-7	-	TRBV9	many	CASSMDGYEQYF	TGTGCCAGCAGCATGGACGGATACGAGCAGTACTTC
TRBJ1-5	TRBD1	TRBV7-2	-	CASSGRTGDNQPQHF	TGTGCCAGCAGCGGCCGGACAGGGGACAATCAGCCCCAGCATTTT
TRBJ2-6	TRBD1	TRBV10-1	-	CASSRDRGIPGANVLTF	TGCGCCAGCAGCCGGGACAGGGGTATACCTGGGGCCAACGTCCTGACTTTC
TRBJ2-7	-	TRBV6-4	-	CASSDSDF	TGTGCCAGCAGTGACTCGGACTTC
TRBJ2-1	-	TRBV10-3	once	CAISATGREQFF	TGTGCCATCAGTGCCACAGGGCGTGAGCAGTTCTTC
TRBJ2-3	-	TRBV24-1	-	CATSVSGADTQYF	TGTGCCACCAGTGTAAGTGGGGCAGATACGCAGTATTTT
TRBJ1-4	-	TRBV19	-	CASSIQPPRDAVGKLFF	TGTGCCAGTAGTATACAACCGCCACGGGACGCGGTAGGGAAACTGTTTTTT
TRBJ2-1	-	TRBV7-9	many	CASSDTLTDEQFF	TGTGCCAGCAGCGACACTTTGACTGATGAGCAGTTCTTC
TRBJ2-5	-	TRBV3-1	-	CASCMWGKETQYF	TGTGCCAGCTGTATGTGGGGAAAAGAGACCCAGTACTTC
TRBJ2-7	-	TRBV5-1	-	CASSPAGYNEQYF	TGTGCCAGCAGCCCGGCCGGATATAACGAGCAGTACTTC
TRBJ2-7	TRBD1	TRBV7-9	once	CASSRPQGTETYEQYF	TGTGCCAGCAGCCGACCCCAAGGGACAGAAACATACGAGCAGTACTTC
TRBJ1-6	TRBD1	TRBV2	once	CASRGQGNTNSPLHF	TGTGCCAGCAGAGGACAGGGTAATACCAATTCACCCCTCCACTTT
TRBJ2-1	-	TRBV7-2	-	CASSSSVGEQFF	TGTGCCAGCAGCTCATCGGTGGGTGAGCAGTTCTTC
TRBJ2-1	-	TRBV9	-	CASSRQGNEQFF	TGTGCCAGCAGTCGTCAGGGTAATGAGCAGTTCTTC
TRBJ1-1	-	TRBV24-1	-	CATSDELGMKAFF	TGTGCCACCAGTGATGAACTGGGGATGAAAGCTTTCTTT
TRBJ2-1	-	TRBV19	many	CASSIWYSGDNEQFF	TGTGCCAGTAGTATATGGTATAGCGGTGACAATGAGCAGTTCTTC
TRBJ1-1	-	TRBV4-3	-	CASSQYSGSPEAFF	TGCGCCAGCAGCCAGTATTCAGGGTCCCCTGAAGCTTTCTTT
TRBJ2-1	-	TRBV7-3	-	CASSFQGGDEQFF	TGTGCCAGCAGCTTCCAGGGGGGCGATGAGCAGTTCTTC
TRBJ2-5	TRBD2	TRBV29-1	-	CSGRRGGPETQYF	TGCAGCGGCCGGCGGGGGGGCCCAGAGACCCAGTACTTC
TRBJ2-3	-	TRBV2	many	CASLPGGALADTQYF	TGTGCCAGCCTTCCGGGTGGGGCCCTAGCAGATACGCAGTATTTT
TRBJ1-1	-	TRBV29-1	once	CSARAGLHTEAFF	TGCAGCGCCAGGGCAGGGCTGCACACTGAAGCTTTCTTT
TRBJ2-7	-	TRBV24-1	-	CATSDSQGYEQYF	TGTGCCACCAGTGATTCGCAGGGTTACGAGCAGTACTTC
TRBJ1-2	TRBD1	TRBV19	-	CATMTGQGEMVGGYTF	TGTGCCACCATGACGGGACAGGGAGAAATGGTTGGGGGCTACACCTTC
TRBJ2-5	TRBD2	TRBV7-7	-	CASSSGGTPQETQYF	TGTGCTAGCAGCTCCGGGGGGACCCCACAAGAGACCCAGTACTTC
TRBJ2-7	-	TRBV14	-	CASSGPPYEQYF	TGTGCCAGCAGCGGACCACCCTACGAGCAGTACTTC
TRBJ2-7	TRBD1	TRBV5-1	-	CASSLASPGGLGEQYF	TGCGCCAGCAGCTTGGCATCCCCAGGGGGCCTAGGGGAGCAGTACTTC
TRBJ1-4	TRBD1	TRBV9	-	CASSVEGTGGYEKLFF	TGTGCCAGCAGCGTAGAAGGGACAGGGGGATACGAAAAACTGTTTTTT
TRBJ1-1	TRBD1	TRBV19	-	CASTRQGYTEAFF	TGTGCCAGTACCAGACAGGGGTACACTGAAGCTTTCTTT
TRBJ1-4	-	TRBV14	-	CASSQKGGGGEKLFF	TGTGCCAGCAGCCAAAAGGGGGGGGGTGGAGAAAAACTGTTTTTT
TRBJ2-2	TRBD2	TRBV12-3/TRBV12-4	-	CASTREANTGELLF	TGTGCCAGCACCCGGGAGGCGAACACCGGGGAGCTGTTGTTT
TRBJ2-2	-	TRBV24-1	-	CATSGLDGGEDGELFF	TGTGCCACCAGTGGTTTGGACGGGGGCGAGGACGGGGAGCTGTTTTTT
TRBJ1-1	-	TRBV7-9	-	CASSLLGRGNTEAFF	TGTGCCAGCAGCCTTTTAGGGCGGGGGAACACTGAAGCTTTCTTT
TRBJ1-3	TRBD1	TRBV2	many	CASSVGTGVGNTIYF	TGTGCCAGCAGTGTTGGGACAGGGGTTGGAAACACCATATATTTT
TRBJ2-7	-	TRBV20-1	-	CSARDTAAEQYF	TGCAGTGCTAGAGATACGGCTGCAGAGCAGTACTTC
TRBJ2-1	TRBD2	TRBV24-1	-	CATRAGGPYNEQFF	TGTGCCACCAGAGCGGGGGGGCCTTACAATGAGCAGTTCTTC
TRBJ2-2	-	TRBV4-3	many	CASSQGDTANTGELFF	TGCGCCAGCAGCCAAGGGGACACCGCGAACACCGGGGAGCTGTTTTTT
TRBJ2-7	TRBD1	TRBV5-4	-	CASSMTGKTYEQYF	TGTGCCAGCTCGATGACAGGGAAAACCTACGAGCAGTACTTC
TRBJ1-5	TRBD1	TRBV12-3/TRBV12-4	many	CASSLFFVRTGDQPQHF	TGTGCCAGCAGTTTATTCTTTGTGAGGACAGGGGATCAGCCCCAGCATTTT
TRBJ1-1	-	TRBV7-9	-	CASSLGQLAEAFF	TGTGCCAGCAGCTTAGGACAGCTGGCTGAAGCTTTCTTT